The 14 T cell receptor beta chains reported below all come from one sample, sequenced in a study of metastatic and nonmetastatic thyroid tumors. Patients underwent thyroid surgery, and none had received any treatment before it. TCRdb used MiXCR to call clones anew from the PCR reads. The sample includes 25,000 to 35,000 clones, 11% of them seen just once. Material: blood. Every receptor here comes from a female donor with papillary thyroid cancer or a benign thyroid nodule (not recorded which). Some clones in this sample may be carry-over from other donors' samples.

This clone was counted many times. V usage is TRBV19 and J usage is TRBJ1-2; 10 bases align to TRBD1. Germline CDR1 and CDR2: LNHDA and SQIVND (reference sequence). The V segment lost 7 bases and the J segment 7 bases; nucleotides outside the gene matches: 12. The CDR3 sequence is 15 residues long. CDR3 DNA: TGTGCCAGTACCCCAAGGACAGGGGGGTCCTTTGGCTACACCTTC. Its translation is CASTPRTGGSFGYTF.

In its sample, this clone was seen many times. V is TRBV6-5 and J is TRBJ1-6; D is ambiguous. V dropped 0 bases and J dropped 0 bases, with 6 bases sitting between them. This CDR3 region has 16 residues. Germline CDR1 is MNHEY and CDR2 is SVGAGI. CDR3 amino acids: CASSYSWSSYNSPLHF. The CDR3 DNA reads as TGTGCCAGCAGTTACTCGTGGAGCTCCTATAATTCACCCCTCCACTTT.

The sample holds many counts of this clone. V gene TRBV5-1 combines with J gene TRBJ2-5; 10 bases map to TRBD1. Per germline, CDR1 SGHRS and CDR2 YFSETQ. V shed 4 bases, J shed 5 bases, and the junction held 5 bases outside the gene matches. The length of the CDR3 is 14 residues. The CDR3 sequence: CASSTTGGYETQYF. The CDR3 DNA sequence: TGCGCCAGCAGCACGACAGGGGGCTACGAGACCCAGTACTTC.

This CDR3 is CASSEDYRGYEQYF. The CDR3 coding sequence is TGTGCCAGCAGCGAGGACTACCGAGGCTACGAGCAGTACTTC. The chain couples TRBV9 to TRBJ2-7; perhaps TRBD2 as D (6 bases). Between the trimmed V and J ends, which lost 3 bases and 3 bases, there was a span of 13 bases. The CDR3 has 14 amino acids. Germline V gene lookup returns CDR1 SGDLS and CDR2 YYNGEE.

This clone was recorded at least ten times. V and J are TRBV19 and TRBJ2-7; a weak D match, TRBD1 (6 bases). The ends were cut back, 1 base at V and 2 bases at J, with 15 bases in the middle. This CDR3 comprises 16 residues. The germline CDR1 and CDR2 sequences are LNHDA and SQIVND (reference sequence). The CDR3 loop reads CASSIASSAGAYEQYF. The CDR3 DNA follows: TGTGCCAGTAGTATAGCTTCTTCGGCAGGGGCCTACGAGCAGTACTTC.

This clone was detected many times. The chain is built from TRBV10-2 and TRBJ2-3; D unclear. V shed 4 bases and J shed 5 bases, with 7 bases lying between them. In germline, CDR1 is WSHSY, CDR2 SAAADI. The CDR3 spans 12 residues. The CDR3 DNA reads TGCGCCAGCAGTGGCCCAGTAGATACGCAGTATTTT. This sequence encodes CASSGPVDTQYF.

Remarks on this clone: Because it lacks the conserved phenylalanine or tryptophan at the end, this CDR3 is likely a read error. This chain joins TRBV19 and TRBJ2-7; 7 bases match TRBD2. The germline V gene encodes CDR1 LNHDA and CDR2 SQIVND (reference sequence). With 1 base clipped from V and 6 bases from J, the junction kept 12 bases outside the gene matches. This CDR3 spans 16 amino acids. The CDR3 coding sequence is TGTGCCAGTAGTATAGCCTTTGGGACTACGGCCTTCGAGCAGTACATC. This gives the protein CASSIAFGTTAFEQYI.

This clone was counted at least ten times. The chain links TRBV18 to TRBJ2-1; no clear D. The V and J ends lost 5 bases and 8 bases respectively, with 19 bases between them. Germline V gene data show CDR1 as KGHSH and CDR2 as LQKENI. The CDR3 sequence is 15 residues long. The CDR3 here is CASSSTGPPRDEQFF. The CDR3 nucleotides are TGTGCCAGCTCATCTACCGGGCCACCACGGGATGAGCAGTTCTTC. The whole variable domain, remainder taken from reference TRBV18 and TRBJ2-1, is NAGVMQNPRHLVRRRGQEARLRCSPMKGHSHVYWYRQLPEEGLKFMVYLQKENIIDESGMPKERFSAEFPKEGPSILRIQQVVRGDSAAYFCASSSTGPPRDEQFFGPGTRLTVL.

The chain recombines TRBV6-1 with TRBJ2-3; 8 bases map to TRBD2. This CDR3 region has 15 residues. CDR1 MNHNS and CDR2 SASEGT come from the germline V gene. Trimming cost V 2 bases and J 5 bases; bases outside gene matches: 6. CDR3 residues: CASSEMSGSGDTQYF. CDR3 bases: TGTGCCAGCAGTGAAATGAGCGGGAGCGGAGATACGCAGTATTTT.

This clone was seen at least ten times. The rearrangement uses TRBV9 and TRBJ2-7, with D hard to call. This CDR3 region has 13 residues. V lost 0 bases and J lost 7, with 11 bases in between. CDR1 is SGDLS and CDR2 is YYNGEE in the germline V gene. CDR3 residues: CASSVEGTKEQYF. CDR3 nucleotide sequence: TGTGCCAGCAGCGTAGAAGGCACTAAGGAGCAGTACTTC.

This clone was found many times. The gene calls are TRBV20-1 and TRBJ1-5; tentative D call: TRBD1 (6 bases). CDR1 and CDR2 from the germline V gene are DFQATT and SNEGSKA (reference sequence). Trimming removed 0 bases at V and 6 bases at J, with 12 bases between. There are 14 residues in the CDR3. This CDR3 is CSARDRGGVQPQHF. In DNA, the CDR3 is TGCAGTGCTAGAGATCGAGGGGGAGTTCAGCCCCAGCATTTT.

This clone was seen repeatedly, ten times or more. The gene calls are TRBV5-4 and TRBJ2-5, with TRBD2 identical over 10 bases. The V gene end was trimmed by 0 bases and the J gene end by 5 bases; junction bases not matched to a gene: 7. CDR1 is SGHNT and CDR2 is YYREEE in the germline V gene (reference sequence). The CDR3 length is 16 residues. CDR3 in amino acids: CASSLEAGGGRETQYF. CDR3 nucleotides: TGTGCCAGCAGCTTGGAAGCGGGAGGGGGTCGGGAGACCCAGTACTTC.

This clone was counted only a few times. The V and J genes are TRBV5-1 and TRBJ2-4; 13 positions match TRBD2. In germline, CDR1 is SGHRS, CDR2 YFSETQ. Losses at the gene ends were 1 base for V and 7 bases for J; bases not matched to a gene: 2. The length of the CDR3 is 15 residues. The CDR3 sequence: CASSLTSGGENIQYF. CDR3 sequence (DNA): TGCGCCAGCAGCTTGACTAGCGGGGGGGAGAACATTCAGTACTTC.

This clone was detected ten times or more. The chain has TRBV20-1 and TRBJ2-7, with D perhaps TRBD2 (5 bases). Germline CDR1 DFQATT, CDR2 SNEGSKA (reference sequence). The CDR3 has 14 residues. V lost 3 bases, J lost 3 bases, and 15 bases lay in between. The CDR3 here is CSASLSGPFYEQYF. CDR3 bases: TGCAGTGCTAGTTTGAGCGGACCCTTCTACGAGCAGTACTTC.